Listed below are T cell receptor beta chains from one sample, sequenced in a study of sequential checkpoint blockade in melanoma. Repertoires were generated with immunoSEQ multiplex PCR, while TCRdb's copy carries only in-frame clones and drops some. The sample holds tens of thousands of clones, 65% to 90% seen once. The sequencing here drew on CD8+ T cells sorted from blood (inferred from file names), taken from a patient given nivolumab and ipilimumab in sequence. The receptor source for this set is a human donor with melanoma. Both conserved end residues are part of each CDR3. A D gene is named only where the DNA matches it firmly. Rows may omit the clone size; those that give it use once, few, many or a size class.

j_call d_call v_call clone_size cdr3_aa cdr3_nt
TRBJ1-5 TRBD1 TRBV2 few CASREGQGIQPQHF TGTGCCAGCAGAGAAGGACAGGGCATTCAGCCCCAGCATTTT
TRBJ2-1 TRBD2 TRBV10-1 NA CASRSSGSSYNEQFF TGCGCCAGCAGGTCTAGCGGGAGCTCCTACAATGAGCAGTTCTTC
TRBJ1-4 NA TRBV5-6 NA CASSLVTTNEKLFF TGTGCCAGCAGCTTGGTTACAACTAATGAAAAACTGTTTTTT
TRBJ1-5 NA TRBV2 NA CASSEGRGDSNQPQHF TGTGCCAGCAGTGAAGGGAGAGGGGACTCCAATCAGCCCCAGCATTTT
TRBJ1-2 TRBD1 TRBV6-1 NA CASSEGPSGGQGLKYGYTF TGTGCCAGCAGTGAAGGACCTTCGGGGGGACAGGGGCTTAAGTATGGCTACACCTTC
TRBJ1-1 TRBD1 TRBV28 NA CASSASGTGTRDTEAFF TGTGCCAGCAGCGCTTCCGGGACAGGGACGCGGGACACTGAAGCTTTCTTT
TRBJ1-5 NA TRBV4-1 NA CASSQVLNQPQHF TGCGCCAGCAGCCAAGTCCTGAATCAGCCCCAGCATTTT
TRBJ1-5 NA TRBV4-3 NA CASSQGPNQPQHF TGCGCCAGCAGCCAAGGGCCGAATCAGCCCCAGCATTTT
TRBJ2-5 NA TRBV25-1 NA CASSGMEAAMETQYF TGTGCCAGCAGTGGGATGGAAGCGGCGATGGAGACCCAGTACTTC
TRBJ2-1 NA TRBV6-5 NA CASSSDGGNEQFF TGTGCCAGCAGTTCGGACGGGGGTAATGAGCAGTTCTTC